The 21 T cell receptor beta chains reported below all come from one sample, sequenced in a study of neurological immune-mediated disorders. TCRdb re-called the 5' RACE reads with MiXCR, one entry per CDR3 protein. The data show more than 25,000 distinct CDR3 sequences, with about 4% seen just once and 20% to 25% held by the top ten. The sample consisted of CD4+ T cells from blood. The origin of the receptors is a middle-aged woman in good health.

This clonotype has at least ten counts. This rearrangement joins TRBV7-7 to TRBJ2-1; D is perhaps TRBD1 (5 bases). Germline CDR1 reads SSHAT; CDR2 reads FNYEAQ (reference sequence). V was cut by 4 bases and J by 6 bases, with 10 bases left in between. The CDR3 contains 13 residues. The CDR3 sequence: CASSSDRGNEQFF. The CDR3 nucleotides are TGTGCCAGCAGCTCCGACAGAGGCAATGAGCAGTTCTTC. Complete variable domain (other parts from reference TRBV7-7 and TRBJ2-1): GAGVSQSPRYKVTKRGQDVTLRCDPISSHATLYWYQQALGQGPEFLTYFNYEAQPDKSGLPSDRFSAERPEGSISTLTIQRTEQRDSAMYRCASSSDRGNEQFFGPGTRLTVL.

This clonotype was seen ten or more times. The chain combines TRBV3-1 with TRBJ2-2; no reliable D call. The CDR3 sequence is 16 residues long. V shed 1 base and J shed 3 bases, with 12 bases lying between them. Germline V CDR1 and CDR2: LGHDT, YNNKEL (reference sequence). For the CDR3, the DNA is TGTGCCAGCAGCCAAGGACCAGGACGGGACACCGGGGAGCTGTTTTTT. It translates to CASSQGPGRDTGELFF.

There are many counts of this clonotype. This chain joins TRBV6-1 and TRBJ2-2, with TRBD2 identical over 8 bases. Per the germline V gene, CDR1 is MNHNS and CDR2 is SASEGT. J was trimmed by 0 bases and V by 4 bases; bases with no gene match: 4. This CDR3 is 16 amino acids long. The CDR3 coding sequence is TGTGCCAGCAGTGCCCGGGGGGGCGCGAACACCGGGGAGCTGTTTTTT. It encodes CASSARGGANTGELFF.

This clonotype has ten or more counts. The V gene is TRBV7-6, the J gene TRBJ2-2; D ambiguous. Per the germline V gene, CDR1 is SGHVS and CDR2 is FNYEAQ. V was shortened by 1 base and J by 1 base, with 4 bases between the two germline ends. CDR3 length: 14 residues. In nucleotides, the CDR3 is TGTGCCAGCAGCTTAGTGGGGAACACCGGGGAGCTGTTTTTT. Translation gives CASSLVGNTGELFF.

This clonotype has ten or more counts. The rearrangement uses TRBV6-5 and TRBJ2-1, with 10 bases identical to TRBD1. The germline CDR1 and CDR2 sequences are MNHEY and SVGAGI. There are 16 residues in the CDR3. V lost 2 bases to trimming and J lost 15 bases; unmatched junction nucleotides: 16. Written as DNA, the CDR3 is TGTGCCAGCAGTTACACCACCCGACAGGGGGCCTTTCTTTGGTTCTTC. Amino acids: CASSYTTRQGAFLWFF.

In its sample, this clonotype was seen many times. The gene calls are TRBV29-1 and TRBJ2-2; no reliable D call. The CDR3 is made up of 12 amino acids. Germline assignment: CDR1 SQVTM and CDR2 ANQGSEA. V was pared by 3 bases and J by 6 bases, with 8 bases between. CDR3 DNA: TGCAGCGTTGAGGAGCTGCCCGGGGAGCTGTTTTTT. This codes for CSVEELPGELFF.

This clonotype was detected ten times or more. The V call is TRBV29-1, the J call TRBJ1-1, with 8 bases identical to TRBD1. The CDR3 extends over 13 amino acids. The germline gives CDR1 SQVTM, CDR2 ANQGSEA. V was pared by 3 bases and J by 1 base, with 1 base of the junction left unmatched. For the CDR3, the DNA is TGCAGCGTTGACACAGGGGGGAACACTGAAGCTTTCTTT. This codes for CSVDTGGNTEAFF.

In this sample, this clonotype turned up many times. The chain combines TRBV5-1 with TRBJ2-1, with 11 positions matching TRBD2. The trim removed 4 bases at V and 0 bases at J, leaving 9 bases unmatched. Germline loops: CDR1 SGHRS, CDR2 YFSETQ. The CDR3 extends over 18 amino acids. CDR3 nucleotides: TGCGCCAGCAGCATTCGGACTAGCGGGCTTCGCTCCTACAATGAGCAGTTCTTC. Translation gives CASSIRTSGLRSYNEQFF.

Ten or more counts support this clonotype. The V and J genes are TRBV5-1 and TRBJ2-7; tentatively, D is TRBD1 (8 bases). Trimming left V 3 bases short and J 5 bases short, with 21 bases between. Germline CDR1 and CDR2: SGHRS and YFSETQ. The CDR3 length is 16 residues. The CDR3 reads CASSSSPGGAGDEQYF. DNA for the CDR3: TGCGCCAGCAGCTCCTCGCCAGGGGGCGCGGGGGACGAGCAGTACTTC. The variable domain in full, completed from reference TRBV5-1 and TRBJ2-7, reads KAGVTQTPRYLIKTRGQQVTLSCSPISGHRSVSWYQQTPGQGLQFLFEYFSETQRNKGNFPGRFSGRQFSNSRSEMNVSTLELGDSALYLCASSSSPGGAGDEQYFGPGTRLTVT.

In this sample, this clonotype turned up many times. The chain combines TRBV6-5 with TRBJ2-1; TRBD1 matches at 8 bases. Per the germline V gene, CDR1 is MNHEY and CDR2 is SVGAGI. V trimming: 0 bases; J trimming: 9 bases; junction bases outside the gene matches: 4. This CDR3 is 14 amino acids long. The CDR3: CASSYSGQGLEQFF. The CDR3 region has the DNA TGTGCCAGCAGTTACTCAGGACAGGGTCTTGAGCAGTTCTTC.

This clonotype was detected many times. The chain employs TRBV2 and TRBJ2-7; D may be TRBD1 or TRBD2 (5 bases each). Germline V gives CDR1 SNHLY, CDR2 FYNNEI. The V and J ends lost 4 bases and 1 base respectively, with 8 bases between them. The CDR3 consists of 13 residues. DNA of the CDR3: TGTGCCAGCAGTGGGGACCCGTCCTACGAGCAGTACTTC. Translation gives CASSGDPSYEQYF. The variable domain in full, with the rest retrieved from reference TRBV2 and TRBJ2-7, is EPEVTQTPSHQVTQMGQEVILRCVPISNHLYFYWYRQILGQKVEFLVSFYNNEISEKSEIFDDQFSVERPDGSNFTLKIRSTKLEDSAMYFCASSGDPSYEQYFGPGTRLTVT.

This clonotype was found once. The rearrangement joins TRBV28 to TRBJ2-3; D ambiguous. This CDR3 is 14 amino acids long. Germline CDR1 is MDHEN and CDR2 is SYDVKM. V gave up 5 bases and J gave up 8 bases, with 17 bases separating them. CDR3 residues: CASSGLHLGATQYF. CDR3 nucleotide sequence: TGTGCCAGCAGTGGCCTTCACCTGGGTGCTACGCAGTATTTT.

By share, this clonotype counts as medium-sized (0.01 to 0.1%). The rearrangement uses TRBV5-1 and TRBJ2-7, with 11 positions matching TRBD1. Looked up from germline, CDR1 is SGHRS and CDR2 is YFSETQ. The CDR3 has 15 residues. V shed 3 bases and J 3 bases; nucleotides not matched to a gene: 5. CDR3 region: CASSWGQGVNYEQYF. CDR3 DNA sequence: TGCGCCAGCAGCTGGGGACAGGGGGTCAACTACGAGCAGTACTTC. Full variable domain (outside the CDR3, taken from reference TRBV5-1 and TRBJ2-7): KAGVTQTPRYLIKTRGQQVTLSCSPISGHRSVSWYQQTPGQGLQFLFEYFSETQRNKGNFPGRFSGRQFSNSRSEMNVSTLELGDSALYLCASSWGQGVNYEQYFGPGTRLTVT.

This clonotype occurred many times. The V and J genes are TRBV5-1 and TRBJ2-7; 7 bases match TRBD2. Trimming removed 0 bases from V and 0 bases from J; junction bases left unmatched: 12. The germline V gene has CDR1 SGHRS and CDR2 YFSETQ. The CDR3 contains 18 residues. The CDR3 DNA is TGCGCCAGCAGCTTGGGAACGGGAACGGAGCGGGGCTCCTACGAGCAGTACTTC. Its protein is CASSLGTGTERGSYEQYF.

This clonotype was seen at least ten times. The chain recombines TRBV5-1 with TRBJ2-5, with D perhaps matching TRBD2 (5 bases). The CDR3 has 14 amino acids. CDR1 and CDR2 (germline): SGHRS, YFSETQ. Trimming cost V 2 bases and J 5 bases, with 13 bases left between them. The CDR3: CASSLIPGKETQYF. In nucleotides, the CDR3 is TGCGCCAGCAGCTTAATTCCGGGAAAGGAGACCCAGTACTTC.

This clonotype was seen many times. The chain links TRBV20-1 to TRBJ2-7; no clear D. CDR1 and CDR2 (germline): DFQATT, SNEGSKA (reference sequence). The CDR3 totals 13 residues. Deletions cut 4 bases from V and 2 bases from J, with 12 bases between. CDR3 residues: CSANPVGTYEQYF. CDR3 in DNA: TGCAGTGCTAACCCCGTGGGAACCTACGAGCAGTACTTC.

This clonotype was observed at least ten times. This chain uses TRBV20-1 with TRBJ2-2; TRBD2 matches 7 bases. J was trimmed by 9 bases and V by 5 bases; bases with no gene match: 12. The CDR3 covers 14 residues. Germline CDR1 DFQATT, CDR2 SNEGSKA (reference sequence). The chain's CDR3 is CSALGAGPSRELFF. The DNA of the CDR3 is TGCAGTGCTCTTGGAGCGGGGCCCTCTCGGGAGCTGTTTTTT.

Judged by abundance, this clonotype is medium-sized (0.01 to 0.1%). The chain joins TRBV29-1 to TRBJ2-1, with D unresolved. This CDR3 comprises 10 residues. Per the germline V gene, CDR1 is SQVTM and CDR2 is ANQGSEA. V lost 4 bases to trimming and J lost 10 bases, with 8 bases between them. The CDR3, as DNA: TGCAGCGTTGTCGGCTGGGAGCAGTTCTTC. This codes for CSVVGWEQFF.

This clonotype was counted many times. The rearrangement links TRBV6-5 to TRBJ1-2, with D unclear. The V and J ends lost 2 bases and 8 bases respectively, with 15 bases between them. Germline V CDR1 and CDR2: MNHEY, SVGAGI. This CDR3 is built from 14 residues. The CDR3 sequence is CASSYVRTALGYTF. CDR3 nucleotide sequence: TGTGCCAGCAGTTACGTCCGAACGGCCCTGGGCTACACCTTC.

This clonotype was detected many times. The chain recombines TRBV20-1 with TRBJ1-6; D possibly corresponds to TRBD1 (6 bases). The CDR3 extends over 13 amino acids. The germline gives CDR1 DFQATT, CDR2 SNEGSKA (reference sequence). The V gene lost 7 bases and the J gene lost 6 bases, with 13 bases spanning the gap. The CDR3, as DNA: TGCAGTGTAAGGAGGGGGGCTAATTCACCCCTCCACTTT. The encoded protein is CSVRRGANSPLHF.

This clonotype has at least ten counts. The rearrangement joins TRBV5-1 to TRBJ2-6; no definite D call. Trimming left V 3 bases short and J 1 base short, with 5 bases between. The CDR3 extends over 14 amino acids. The V gene's germline CDR1 is SGHRS and CDR2 YFSETQ. In nucleotides, the CDR3 is TGCGCCAGCAGCTCCATTTCTGGGGCCAACGTCCTGACTTTC. Amino acids: CASSSISGANVLTF. Combining the CDR3 with reference TRBV5-1 and TRBJ2-6 gives the whole variable domain KAGVTQTPRYLIKTRGQQVTLSCSPISGHRSVSWYQQTPGQGLQFLFEYFSETQRNKGNFPGRFSGRQFSNSRSEMNVSTLELGDSALYLCASSSISGANVLTFGAGSRLTVL.